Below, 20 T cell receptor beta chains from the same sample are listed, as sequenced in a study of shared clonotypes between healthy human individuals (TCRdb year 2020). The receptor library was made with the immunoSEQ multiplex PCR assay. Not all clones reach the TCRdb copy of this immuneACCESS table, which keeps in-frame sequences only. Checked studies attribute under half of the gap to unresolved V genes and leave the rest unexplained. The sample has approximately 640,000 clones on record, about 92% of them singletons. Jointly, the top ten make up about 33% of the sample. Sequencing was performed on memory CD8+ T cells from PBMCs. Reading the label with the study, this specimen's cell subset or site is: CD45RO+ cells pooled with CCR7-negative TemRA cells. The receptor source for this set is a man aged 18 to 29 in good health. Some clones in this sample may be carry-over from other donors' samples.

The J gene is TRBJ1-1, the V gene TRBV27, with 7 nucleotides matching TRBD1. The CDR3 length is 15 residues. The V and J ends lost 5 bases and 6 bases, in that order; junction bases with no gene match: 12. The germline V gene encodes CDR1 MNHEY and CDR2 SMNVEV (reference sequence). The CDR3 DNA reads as TGTGCCAGCAGTCCCCGGGGCAGGGGGGTTCCTGAAGCTTTCTTT. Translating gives CASSPRGRGVPEAFF.

CDR3 DNA: TGTGCCAGCACCTCCGAGGGATGGGGTTACTACGAGCAGTACTTC. It yields the protein CASTSEGWGYYEQYF. The genes are TRBV6-5 and TRBJ2-7; tentatively, D is TRBD2 (5 bases). Trimming cost V 7 bases and J 3 bases, with 19 bases left between them. Germline CDR1 and CDR2: MNHEY and SVGAGI. CDR3 length: 15 residues.

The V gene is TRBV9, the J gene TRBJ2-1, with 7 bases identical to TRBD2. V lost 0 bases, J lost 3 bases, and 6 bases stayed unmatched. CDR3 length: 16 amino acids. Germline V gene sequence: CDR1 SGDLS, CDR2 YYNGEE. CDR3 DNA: TGTGCCAGCAGCGTAGCGGCTAGCGGATTCTACAATGAGCAGTTCTTC. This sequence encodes CASSVAASGFYNEQFF.

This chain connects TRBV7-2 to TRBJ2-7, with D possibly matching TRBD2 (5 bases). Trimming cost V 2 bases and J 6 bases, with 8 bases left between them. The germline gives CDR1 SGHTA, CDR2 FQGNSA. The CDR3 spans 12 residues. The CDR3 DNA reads TGTGCCAGCAGCTTAAGAGGGTCCGAGCAGTACTTC. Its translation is CASSLRGSEQYF.

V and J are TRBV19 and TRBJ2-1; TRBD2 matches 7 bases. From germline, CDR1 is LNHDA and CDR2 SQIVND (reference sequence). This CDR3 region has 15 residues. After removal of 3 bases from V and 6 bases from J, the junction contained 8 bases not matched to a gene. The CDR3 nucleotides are TGTGCCAGTAGTATGGTTAGCGGGCTTATCAATGAGCAGTTCTTC. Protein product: CASSMVSGLINEQFF.

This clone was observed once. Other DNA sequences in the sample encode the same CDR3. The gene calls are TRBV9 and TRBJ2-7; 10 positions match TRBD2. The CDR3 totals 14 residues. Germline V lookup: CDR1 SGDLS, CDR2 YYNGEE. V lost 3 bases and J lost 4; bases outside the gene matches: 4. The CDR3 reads CASSASGSTYEQYF. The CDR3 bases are TGTGCCAGCAGCGCTAGCGGGAGTACTTACGAGCAGTACTTC. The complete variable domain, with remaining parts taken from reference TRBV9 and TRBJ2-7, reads DSGVTQTPKHLITATGQRVTLRCSPRSGDLSVYWYQQSLDQGLQFLIQYYNGEERAKGNILERFSAQQFPDLHSELNLSSLELGDSALYFCASSASGSTYEQYFGPGTRLTVT.

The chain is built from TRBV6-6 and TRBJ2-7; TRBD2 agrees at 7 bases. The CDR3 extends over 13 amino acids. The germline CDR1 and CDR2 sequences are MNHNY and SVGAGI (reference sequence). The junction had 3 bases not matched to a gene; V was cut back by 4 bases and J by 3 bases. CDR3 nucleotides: TGTGCCAGCAGTTGGCGGGAGTTCTACGAGCAGTACTTC. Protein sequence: CASSWREFYEQYF.

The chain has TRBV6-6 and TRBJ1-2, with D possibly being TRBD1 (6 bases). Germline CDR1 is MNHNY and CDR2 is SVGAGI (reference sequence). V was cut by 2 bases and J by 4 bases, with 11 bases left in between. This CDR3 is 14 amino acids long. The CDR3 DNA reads TGTGCCAGCAGTTACGTCACAGGGAGCTATGGCTACACCTTC. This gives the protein CASSYVTGSYGYTF.

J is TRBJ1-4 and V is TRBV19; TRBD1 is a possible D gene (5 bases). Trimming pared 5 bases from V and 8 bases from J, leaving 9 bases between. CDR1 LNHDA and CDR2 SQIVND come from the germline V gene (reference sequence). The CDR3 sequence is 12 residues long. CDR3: CASSPGTEKLFF. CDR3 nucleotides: TGTGCCAGTAGTCCTGGGACCGAAAAACTGTTTTTT.

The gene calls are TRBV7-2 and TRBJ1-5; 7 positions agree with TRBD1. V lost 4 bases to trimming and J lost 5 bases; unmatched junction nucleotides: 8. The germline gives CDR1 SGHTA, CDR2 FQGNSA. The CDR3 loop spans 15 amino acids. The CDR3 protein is CASSSSWDRDQPQHF. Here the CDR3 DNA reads TGTGCCAGCAGCTCCAGTTGGGACAGAGATCAGCCCCAGCATTTT.

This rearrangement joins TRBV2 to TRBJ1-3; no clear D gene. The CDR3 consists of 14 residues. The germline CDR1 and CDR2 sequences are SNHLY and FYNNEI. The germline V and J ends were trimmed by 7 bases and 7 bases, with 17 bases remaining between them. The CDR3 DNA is TGTGCCAGCATCCCCGGCCGCCTGGGGAACACCATATATTTT. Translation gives CASIPGRLGNTIYF. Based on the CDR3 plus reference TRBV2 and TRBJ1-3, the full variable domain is EPEVTQTPSHQVTQMGQEVILRCVPISNHLYFYWYRQILGQKVEFLVSFYNNEISEKSEIFDDQFSVERPDGSNFTLKIRSTKLEDSAMYFCASIPGRLGNTIYFGEGSWLTVV.

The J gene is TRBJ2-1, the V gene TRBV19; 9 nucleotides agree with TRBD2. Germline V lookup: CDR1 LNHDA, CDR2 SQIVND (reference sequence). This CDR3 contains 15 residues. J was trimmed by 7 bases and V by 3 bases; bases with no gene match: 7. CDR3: CASSIWASGKNEQFF. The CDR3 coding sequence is TGTGCCAGTAGTATTTGGGCTAGCGGGAAGAATGAGCAGTTCTTC. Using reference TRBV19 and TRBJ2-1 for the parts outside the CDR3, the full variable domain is DGGITQSPKYLFRKEGQNVTLSCEQNLNHDAMYWYRQDPGQGLRLIYYSQIVNDFQKGDIAEGYSVSREKKESFPLTVTSAQKNPTAFYLCASSIWASGKNEQFFGPGTRLTVL.

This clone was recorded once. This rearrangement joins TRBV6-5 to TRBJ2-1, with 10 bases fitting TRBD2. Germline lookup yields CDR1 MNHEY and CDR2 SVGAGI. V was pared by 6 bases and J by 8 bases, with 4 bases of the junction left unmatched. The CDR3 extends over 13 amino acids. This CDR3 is CASSKREGHEQFF. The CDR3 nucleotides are TGTGCCAGCAGCAAGCGGGAGGGCCATGAGCAGTTCTTC.

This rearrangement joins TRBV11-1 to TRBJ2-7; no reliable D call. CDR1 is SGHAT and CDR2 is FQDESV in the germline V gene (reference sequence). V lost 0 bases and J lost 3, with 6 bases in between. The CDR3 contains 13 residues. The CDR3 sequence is CASSLANYYEQYF. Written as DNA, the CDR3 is TGTGCCAGCAGCTTAGCCAACTACTACGAGCAGTACTTC.

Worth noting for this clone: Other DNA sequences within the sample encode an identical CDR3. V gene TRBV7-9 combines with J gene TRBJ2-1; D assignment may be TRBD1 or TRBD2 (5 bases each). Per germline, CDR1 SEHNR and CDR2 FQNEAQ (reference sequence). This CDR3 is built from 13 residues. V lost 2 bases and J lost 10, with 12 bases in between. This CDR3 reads CASSLQGRDEQFF. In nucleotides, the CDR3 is TGTGCCAGCAGCTTACAGGGACGAGACGAGCAGTTCTTC.

CDR3 sequence reads: CASSPGLSSSYNEQFF. The CDR3 coding sequence is TGTGCCAGCTCACCGGGACTTTCCAGCTCCTACAATGAGCAGTTCTTC. The chain uses TRBV18 and TRBJ2-1, with D tentatively TRBD2 (6 bases). Germline V gives CDR1 KGHSH, CDR2 LQKENI. Trimming removed 3 bases at V and 0 bases at J, with 12 bases between. This CDR3 is built from 16 residues. Using reference TRBV18 and TRBJ2-1 for the parts outside the CDR3, the full variable domain is NAGVMQNPRHLVRRRGQEARLRCSPMKGHSHVYWYRQLPEEGLKFMVYLQKENIIDESGMPKERFSAEFPKEGPSILRIQQVVRGDSAAYFCASSPGLSSSYNEQFFGPGTRLTVL.

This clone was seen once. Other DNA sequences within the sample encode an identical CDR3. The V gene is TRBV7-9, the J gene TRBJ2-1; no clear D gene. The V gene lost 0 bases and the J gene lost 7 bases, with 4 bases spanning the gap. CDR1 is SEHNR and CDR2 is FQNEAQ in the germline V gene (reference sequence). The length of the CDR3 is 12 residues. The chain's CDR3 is CASSLARNEQFF. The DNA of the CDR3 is TGTGCCAGCAGCTTAGCTAGAAATGAGCAGTTCTTC.

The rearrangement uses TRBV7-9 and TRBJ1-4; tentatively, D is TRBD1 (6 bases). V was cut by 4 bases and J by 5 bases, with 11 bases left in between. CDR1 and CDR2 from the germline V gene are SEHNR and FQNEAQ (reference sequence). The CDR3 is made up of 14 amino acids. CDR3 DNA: TGTGCCAGCAGCTCCGGACAGCCCAATGAAAAACTGTTTTTT. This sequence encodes CASSSGQPNEKLFF.

CDR3 in amino acids: CASSMGPRGPRDYGYTF. The CDR3 DNA follows: TGTGCCAGTAGTATGGGTCCCAGGGGGCCTCGGGACTATGGCTACACCTTC. The chain joins TRBV19 to TRBJ1-2; 8 bases fit TRBD1. The V segment lost 3 bases and the J segment 3 bases; nucleotides outside the gene matches: 12. The germline V gene has CDR1 LNHDA and CDR2 SQIVND (reference sequence). The CDR3 is 17 amino acids.

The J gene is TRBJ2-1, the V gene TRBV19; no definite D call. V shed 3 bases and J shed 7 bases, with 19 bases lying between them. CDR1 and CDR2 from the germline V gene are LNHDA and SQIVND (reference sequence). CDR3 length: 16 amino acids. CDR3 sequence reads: CASSILSSGTGNEQFF. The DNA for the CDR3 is TGTGCCAGTAGTATTTTATCGTCCGGAACCGGGAATGAGCAGTTCTTC.